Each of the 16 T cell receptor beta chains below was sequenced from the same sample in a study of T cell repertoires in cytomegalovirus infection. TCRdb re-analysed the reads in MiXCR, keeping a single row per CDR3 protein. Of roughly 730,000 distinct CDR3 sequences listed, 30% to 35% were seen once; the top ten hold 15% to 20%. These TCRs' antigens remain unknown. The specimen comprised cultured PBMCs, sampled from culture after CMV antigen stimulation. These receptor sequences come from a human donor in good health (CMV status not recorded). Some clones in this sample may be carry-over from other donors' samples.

The CDR3 DNA is TGTGCCAGCAGTGACGTCGGGGCTCTGAATCAGCCCCAGCATTTT. Its translation is CASSDVGALNQPQHF. V is TRBV2 and J is TRBJ1-5; weak D call: TRBD1 (5 bases). Trimming took 3 bases from V and 4 from J, leaving 13 bases between them. CDR1 and CDR2 (germline): SNHLY, FYNNEI. The CDR3 is made up of 15 amino acids.

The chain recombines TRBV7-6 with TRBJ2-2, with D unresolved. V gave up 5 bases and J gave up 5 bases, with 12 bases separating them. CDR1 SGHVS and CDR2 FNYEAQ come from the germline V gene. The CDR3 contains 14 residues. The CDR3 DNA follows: TGTGCCAGCAGCGATCAAATAGGGACCGGGGAGCTGTTTTTT. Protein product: CASSDQIGTGELFF. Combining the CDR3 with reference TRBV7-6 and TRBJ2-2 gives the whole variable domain GAGVSQSPRYKVTKRGQDVALRCDPISGHVSLYWYRQALGQGPEFLTYFNYEAQQDKSGLPNDRFSAERPEGSISTLTIQRTEQRDSAMYRCASSDQIGTGELFFGEGSRLTVL.

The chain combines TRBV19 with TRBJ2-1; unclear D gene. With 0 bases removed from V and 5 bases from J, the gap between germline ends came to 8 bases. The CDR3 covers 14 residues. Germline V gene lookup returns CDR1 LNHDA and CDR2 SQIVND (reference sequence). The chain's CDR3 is CASSIEAYDNEQFF. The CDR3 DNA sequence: TGTGCCAGTAGTATAGAAGCCTACGACAATGAGCAGTTCTTC. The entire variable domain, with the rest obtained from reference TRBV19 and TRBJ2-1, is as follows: DGGITQSPKYLFRKEGQNVTLSCEQNLNHDAMYWYRQDPGQGLRLIYYSQIVNDFQKGDIAEGYSVSREKKESFPLTVTSAQKNPTAFYLCASSIEAYDNEQFFGPGTRLTVL.

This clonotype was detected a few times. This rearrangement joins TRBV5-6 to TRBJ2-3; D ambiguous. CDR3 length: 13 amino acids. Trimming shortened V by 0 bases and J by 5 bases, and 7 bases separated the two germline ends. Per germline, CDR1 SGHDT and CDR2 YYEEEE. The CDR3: CASSLGPRDTQYF. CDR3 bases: TGTGCCAGCAGCTTGGGGCCCCGAGATACGCAGTATTTT.

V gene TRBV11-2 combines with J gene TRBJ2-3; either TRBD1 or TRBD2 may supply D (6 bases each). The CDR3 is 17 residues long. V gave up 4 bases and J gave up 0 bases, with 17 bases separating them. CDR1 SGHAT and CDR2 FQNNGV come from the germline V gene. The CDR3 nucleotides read TGTGCCAGCAGCTCCTGGAGAAGGGGGACTAGCACAGATACGCAGTATTTT. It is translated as CASSSWRRGTSTDTQYF.

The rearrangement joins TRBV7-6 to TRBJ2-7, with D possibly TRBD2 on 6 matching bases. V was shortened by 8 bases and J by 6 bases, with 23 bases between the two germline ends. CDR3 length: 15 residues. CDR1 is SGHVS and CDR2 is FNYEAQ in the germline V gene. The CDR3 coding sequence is TGTGCCAGCGACCTCGGGGACTCCGCGGGATTCGAGCAGTACTTC. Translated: CASDLGDSAGFEQYF. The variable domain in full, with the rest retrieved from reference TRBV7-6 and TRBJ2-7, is GAGVSQSPRYKVTKRGQDVALRCDPISGHVSLYWYRQALGQGPEFLTYFNYEAQQDKSGLPNDRFSAERPEGSISTLTIQRTEQRDSAMYRCASDLGDSAGFEQYFGPGTRLTVT.

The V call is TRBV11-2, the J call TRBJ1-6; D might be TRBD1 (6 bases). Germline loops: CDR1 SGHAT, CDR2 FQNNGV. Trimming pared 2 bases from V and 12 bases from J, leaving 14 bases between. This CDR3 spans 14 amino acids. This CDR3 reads CASSLTFPGQPLHF. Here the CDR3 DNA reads TGTGCCAGCAGCTTAACTTTCCCGGGACAACCCCTCCACTTT.

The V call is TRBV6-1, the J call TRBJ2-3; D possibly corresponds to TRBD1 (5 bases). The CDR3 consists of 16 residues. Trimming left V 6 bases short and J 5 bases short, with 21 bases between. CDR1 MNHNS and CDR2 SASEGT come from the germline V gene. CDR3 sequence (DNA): TGTGCCAGCAGGGCCTCGGAGTGGGGCCGGGTAGATACGCAGTATTTT. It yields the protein CASRASEWGRVDTQYF.

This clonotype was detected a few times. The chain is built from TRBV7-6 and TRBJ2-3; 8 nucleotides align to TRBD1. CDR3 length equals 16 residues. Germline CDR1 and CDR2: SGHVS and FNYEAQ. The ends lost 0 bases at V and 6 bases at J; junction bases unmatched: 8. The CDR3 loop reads CASSLAGTGGGDTQYF. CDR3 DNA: TGTGCCAGCAGCTTAGCCGGGACAGGAGGGGGGGATACGCAGTATTTT. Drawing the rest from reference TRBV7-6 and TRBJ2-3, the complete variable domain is GAGVSQSPRYKVTKRGQDVALRCDPISGHVSLYWYRQALGQGPEFLTYFNYEAQQDKSGLPNDRFSAERPEGSISTLTIQRTEQRDSAMYRCASSLAGTGGGDTQYFGPGTRLTVL.

The CDR3 here is CATRPDGGEGTDTQYF. The CDR3 nucleotides read TGTGCCACCAGACCAGACGGGGGAGAGGGCACAGATACGCAGTATTTT. This sequence joins TRBV24-1 and TRBJ2-3; tentatively, D is TRBD2 (6 bases). Germline V lookup: CDR1 KGHDR, CDR2 SFDVKD. Trimming took 7 bases from V and 1 from J, leaving 17 bases between them. The CDR3 extends over 16 amino acids.

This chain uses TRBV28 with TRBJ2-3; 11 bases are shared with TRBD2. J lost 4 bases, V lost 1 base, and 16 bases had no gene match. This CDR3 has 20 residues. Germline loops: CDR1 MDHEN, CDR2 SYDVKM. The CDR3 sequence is CASSLFFSPVKLAGADTQYF. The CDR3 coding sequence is TGTGCCAGCAGTTTATTCTTTAGCCCCGTTAAACTAGCGGGAGCAGATACGCAGTATTTT.

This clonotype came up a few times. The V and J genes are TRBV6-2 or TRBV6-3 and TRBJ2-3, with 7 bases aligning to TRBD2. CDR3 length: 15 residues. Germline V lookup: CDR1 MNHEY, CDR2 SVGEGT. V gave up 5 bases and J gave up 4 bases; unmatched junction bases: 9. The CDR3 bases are TGTGCCAGCAGTACGGGGGACTACCCTCCAGATACGCAGTATTTT. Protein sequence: CASSTGDYPPDTQYF.

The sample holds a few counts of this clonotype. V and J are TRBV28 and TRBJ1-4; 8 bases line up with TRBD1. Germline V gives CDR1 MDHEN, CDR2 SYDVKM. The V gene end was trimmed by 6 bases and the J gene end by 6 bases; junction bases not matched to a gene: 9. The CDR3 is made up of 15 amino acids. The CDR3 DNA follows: TGTGCCAGCAGGACCGACAGGGGTTGGGATGAAAAACTGTTTTTT. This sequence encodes CASRTDRGWDEKLFF.

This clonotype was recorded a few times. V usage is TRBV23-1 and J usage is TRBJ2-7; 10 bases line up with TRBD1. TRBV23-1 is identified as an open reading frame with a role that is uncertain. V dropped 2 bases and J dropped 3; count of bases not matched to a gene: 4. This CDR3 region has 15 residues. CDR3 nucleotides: TGCGCCAGCAGTCAAAGGACAGGGGGTTTCTACGAGCAGTACTTC. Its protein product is CASSQRTGGFYEQYF.

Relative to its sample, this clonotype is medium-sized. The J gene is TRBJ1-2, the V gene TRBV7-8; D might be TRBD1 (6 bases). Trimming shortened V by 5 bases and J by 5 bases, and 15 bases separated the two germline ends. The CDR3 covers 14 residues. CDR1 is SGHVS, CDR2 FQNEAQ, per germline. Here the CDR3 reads CASSPTGQSYGYTF. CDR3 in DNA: TGTGCCAGCAGCCCCACCGGACAGAGTTATGGCTACACCTTC.

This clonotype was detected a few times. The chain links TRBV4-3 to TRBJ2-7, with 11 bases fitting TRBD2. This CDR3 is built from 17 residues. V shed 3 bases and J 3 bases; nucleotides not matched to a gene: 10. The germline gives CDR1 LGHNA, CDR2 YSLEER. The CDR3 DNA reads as TGCGCCAGCAGCCATAGGACTAGCGGGTTCAGCGGCTACGAGCAGTACTTC. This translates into CASSHRTSGFSGYEQYF.